One and the same sample provided the 16 T cell receptor beta chains below, sequenced in a study of shared clonotypes between healthy human individuals. CD8 cells classed as naive were CD45RO-negative and positively selected for CCR7, excluding terminally differentiated effector memory CD45RA+ cells. Sequencing used immunoSEQ multiplex PCR; TCRdb keeps in-frame clones, though not all of them. The sample lists millions of clones, over 85% occurring once. Sequenced material: naive CD8+ T cells sorted from blood. The receptors here all came from a man aged 18 to 30 in good health.

The V gene is TRBV6-1, the J gene TRBJ2-7, with D unresolved. The germline gives CDR1 MNHNS, CDR2 SASEGT. V dropped 0 bases and J dropped 0 bases, with 9 bases sitting between them. The CDR3 is 15 amino acids. The CDR3 DNA reads as TGTGCCAGCAGTGAAGCTCCCCCAGGCTCCTACGAGCAGTACTTC. It specifies CASSEAPPGSYEQYF.

The chain couples TRBV5-1 to TRBJ1-4, with D possibly TRBD1 on 5 matching bases. The CDR3 contains 13 residues. V was pared by 0 bases and J by 10 bases, with 10 bases between. Germline CDR1 SGHRS, CDR2 YFSETQ. The CDR3 loop is CASSLDGGGKLFF. The CDR3 region has the DNA TGCGCCAGCAGCTTGGACGGGGGTGGAAAACTGTTTTTT.

The J gene is TRBJ2-5, the V gene TRBV6-5; 7 nucleotides match TRBD2. Unmatched junction bases numbered 7, after V lost 2 bases and J lost 1 base. The CDR3 is 16 amino acids. Per the germline V gene, CDR1 is MNHEY and CDR2 is SVGAGI. The CDR3 DNA follows: TGTGCCAGCAGTTACCAAGCGGGGCTCCCCCAAGAGACCCAGTACTTC. This codes for CASSYQAGLPQETQYF.

J is TRBJ2-1 and V is TRBV4-2, with unresolved D. The CDR3 is 15 amino acids. Germline V gene data show CDR1 as LGHNA and CDR2 as YNFKEQ. V was shortened by 3 bases and J by 4 bases, with 13 bases between the two germline ends. The DNA of the CDR3 is TGTGCCAGCAGCCAGGAAGGTCCGCTGTACAATGAGCAGTTCTTC. Translated: CASSQEGPLYNEQFF.

The chain uses TRBV5-6 and TRBJ1-4; D is uncertain. Germline CDR1 is SGHDT and CDR2 is YYEEEE. The germline V and J ends were trimmed by 3 bases and 10 bases, with 13 bases remaining between them. This CDR3 has 13 residues. CDR3 sequence (DNA): TGTGCCAGCAGCTCGTCCGACGCTTCAAAACTGTTTTTT. Residues: CASSSSDASKLFF.

Comments on this clone: Distinct nucleotide sequences in the sample also encode this CDR3. J is TRBJ2-7 and V is TRBV7-6; 7 bases are shared with TRBD1. This CDR3 has 13 residues. Germline assignment: CDR1 SGHVS and CDR2 FNYEAQ. V was pared by 5 bases and J by 3 bases, with 4 bases of the junction left unmatched. DNA of the CDR3: TGTGCCAGCAGCCCGAGACAGGGCTACGAGCAGTACTTC. Amino acids: CASSPRQGYEQYF.

The V call is TRBV30, the J call TRBJ1-1; D uncertain. Trimming pared 5 bases from V and 4 bases from J, leaving 14 bases between. Germline V gives CDR1 GTSNPN, CDR2 SVGIG (reference sequence). The CDR3 is made up of 13 amino acids. CDR3 protein: CAWGNRAGTEAFF. DNA for the CDR3: TGTGCCTGGGGGAATAGGGCGGGCACTGAAGCTTTCTTT.

The J gene is TRBJ2-7, the V gene TRBV9; TRBD2 matches at 7 bases. CDR1 SGDLS and CDR2 YYNGEE come from the germline V gene. V trimming: 0 bases; J trimming: 7 bases; junction bases outside the gene matches: 19. CDR3 length: 18 amino acids. CDR3: CASSVAPVVGGPEDEQYF. In nucleotides, the CDR3 is TGTGCCAGCAGCGTAGCTCCGGTAGTGGGAGGGCCGGAAGATGAGCAGTACTTC. Combining the CDR3 with reference TRBV9 and TRBJ2-7 gives the whole variable domain DSGVTQTPKHLITATGQRVTLRCSPRSGDLSVYWYQQSLDQGLQFLIQYYNGEERAKGNILERFSAQQFPDLHSELNLSSLELGDSALYFCASSVAPVVGGPEDEQYFGPGTRLTVT.

CDR3 sequence (DNA): TGCGCCAGCAGCCAAGATTTGACAGGGGAAGAGACCCAGTACTTC. Translation: CASSQDLTGEETQYF. The chain uses TRBV4-3 and TRBJ2-5; TRBD1 matches at 8 bases. In germline, CDR1 is LGHNA, CDR2 YSLEER. The V segment lost 0 bases and the J segment 3 bases; nucleotides outside the gene matches: 3. The CDR3 length is 15 residues.

This sequence joins TRBV7-9 and TRBJ2-7; TRBD2 agrees at 8 bases. There are 16 residues in the CDR3. CDR1 is SEHNR, CDR2 FQNEAQ, per germline (reference sequence). Losses at the gene ends were 0 bases for V and 0 bases for J; bases not matched to a gene: 4. The CDR3 reads CASSLAGGGSSYEQYF. The CDR3 DNA reads as TGTGCCAGCAGCTTAGCAGGCGGGGGGAGCTCCTACGAGCAGTACTTC.

On this clone itself: Within the sample, other DNA sequences also encode this same CDR3. The rearrangement uses TRBV5-1 and TRBJ2-1, with 11 bases fitting TRBD2. Germline CDR1 is SGHRS and CDR2 is YFSETQ. There are 15 residues in the CDR3. Trimming cost V 4 bases and J 3 bases; bases outside gene matches: 3. Written as DNA, the CDR3 is TGCGCCAGCAGCCTAGCGGGAGGTTTCTACAATGAGCAGTTCTTC. This codes for CASSLAGGFYNEQFF.

The V and J genes are TRBV27 and TRBJ2-2, with 11 bases aligning to TRBD2. The V and J ends lost 5 bases and 4 bases, in that order; junction bases with no gene match: 12. Germline V lookup: CDR1 MNHEY, CDR2 SMNVEV (reference sequence). There are 18 residues in the CDR3. CDR3 in DNA: TGTGCCAGCAGTGTCGGACTAGCGGGTTTTGACCCCACCGGGGAGCTGTTTTTT. Translating it yields CASSVGLAGFDPTGELFF.

J is TRBJ2-3 and V is TRBV5-6, with a tentative D call TRBD2 (6 bases). This CDR3 region has 17 residues. Germline V gives CDR1 SGHDT, CDR2 YYEEEE. V gave up 2 bases and J gave up 0 bases, with 16 bases separating them. The CDR3 loop reads CASSFAVRGISTDTQYF. The CDR3, as DNA: TGTGCCAGCAGCTTCGCCGTCCGGGGGATAAGCACAGATACGCAGTATTTT.

The V and J genes are TRBV5-1 and TRBJ2-7, with TRBD1 identical over 8 bases. Losses at the gene ends were 4 bases for V and 0 bases for J; bases not matched to a gene: 12. CDR1 SGHRS and CDR2 YFSETQ come from the germline V gene. This CDR3 has 17 residues. Here the CDR3 reads CASSLSIGDRSSYEQYF. CDR3 in DNA: TGCGCCAGCAGCCTCTCCATCGGGGACAGGAGCTCCTACGAGCAGTACTTC.

The rearrangement uses TRBV7-2 and TRBJ1-1; D not certain. V lost 2 bases, J lost 3 bases, and 4 bases lay in between. This CDR3 spans 12 amino acids. Germline V lookup: CDR1 SGHTA, CDR2 FQGNSA. The CDR3 DNA reads as TGTGCCAGCAGCTTACGATACACTGAAGCTTTCTTT. Its protein product is CASSLRYTEAFF.

V is TRBV10-3 and J is TRBJ2-1, with 7 bases fitting TRBD1. The V segment lost 9 bases and the J segment 0 bases; nucleotides outside the gene matches: 5. This CDR3 has 14 residues. In germline, CDR1 is ENHRY, CDR2 SYGVKD. The DNA of the CDR3 is TGTGCCATTCAACAGGGGACCTCCTACAATGAGCAGTTCTTC. Translation gives CAIQQGTSYNEQFF.